This T cell receptor beta chain was retrieved from a study of T cells in Graves' hyperthyroidism and ophthalmopathy. Study results and caveats: By a 13 V-J model, ophthalmopathy was set apart from stable hyperthyroidism. Model output signaled ophthalmopathy a median approximately 6.2 months ahead of onset. Blood shared most expanded thyroid clonotypes above 0.001.

Regions amplified from RNA transcripts were the TCR beta CDR3 regions. The HTBI primer set served for first-round RT-PCR of the TCR CDR3. TCRdb redid the calling of the multiplex PCR reads with MiXCR, one entry per CDR3 protein. Among tens of thousands of distinct CDR3 sequences listed, 49% were seen once. This clonotype turned up a few times. The antigen remains unidentified. Uncontrolled infection, other autoimmune disease, pregnancy or lactation disqualified patients from enrolment. Trimming removed 5 bases at V and 10 bases at J, with 5 bases between. The CDR3 consists of 8 residues. Germline CDR1 and CDR2: DFQATT and SNEGSKA (reference sequence).

Material: blood. V usage is TRBV20-1 and J usage is TRBJ1-1; D is uncertain. This TCR came from a woman in her 50s with Graves' hyperthyroidism that later progressed to Graves' ophthalmopathy. The CDR3 DNA reads as TGCAGTGCTGACGCAGCTTTCTTT. It is translated as CSADAAFF.